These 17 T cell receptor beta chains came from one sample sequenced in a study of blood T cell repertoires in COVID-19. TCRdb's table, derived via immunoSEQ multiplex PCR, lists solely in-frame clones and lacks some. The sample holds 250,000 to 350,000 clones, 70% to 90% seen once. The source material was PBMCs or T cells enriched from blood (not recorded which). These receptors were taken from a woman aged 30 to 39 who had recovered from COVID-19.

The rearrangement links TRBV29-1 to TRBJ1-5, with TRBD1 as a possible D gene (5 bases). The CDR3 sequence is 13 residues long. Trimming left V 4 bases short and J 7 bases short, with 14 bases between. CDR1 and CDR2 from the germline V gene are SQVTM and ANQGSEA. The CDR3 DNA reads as TGCAGCGTTGGTTCAGGGAAAGAGCAGCCCCAGCATTTT. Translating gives CSVGSGKEQPQHF.

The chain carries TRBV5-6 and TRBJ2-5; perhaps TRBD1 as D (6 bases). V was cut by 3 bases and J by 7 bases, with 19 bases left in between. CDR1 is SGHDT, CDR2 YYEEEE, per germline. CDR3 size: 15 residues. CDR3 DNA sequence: TGTGCCAGCAGCTCTCGACTTTGGACAGAGTGGACCCAGTACTTC. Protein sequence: CASSSRLWTEWTQYF.

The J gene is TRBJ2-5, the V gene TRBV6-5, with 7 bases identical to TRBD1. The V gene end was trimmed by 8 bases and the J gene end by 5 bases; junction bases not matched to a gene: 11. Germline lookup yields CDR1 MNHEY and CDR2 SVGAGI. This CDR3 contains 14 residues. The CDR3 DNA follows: TGTGCCAGCGCTATCAGGGGGAGAGGGGAGACCCAGTACTTC. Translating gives CASAIRGRGETQYF.

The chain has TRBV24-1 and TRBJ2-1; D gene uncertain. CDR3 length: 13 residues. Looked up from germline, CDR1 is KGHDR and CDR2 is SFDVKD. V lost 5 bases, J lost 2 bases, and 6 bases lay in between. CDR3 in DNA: TGTGCCACCAGTGCCTCGGCCTACAATGAGCAGTTCTTC. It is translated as CATSASAYNEQFF.

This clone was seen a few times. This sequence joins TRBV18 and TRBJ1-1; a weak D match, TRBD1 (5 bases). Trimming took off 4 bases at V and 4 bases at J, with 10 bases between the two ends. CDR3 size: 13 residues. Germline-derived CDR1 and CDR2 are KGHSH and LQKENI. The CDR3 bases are TGTGCCAGCTCACGCCTGGGGGGCACTGAAGCTTTCTTT. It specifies CASSRLGGTEAFF.

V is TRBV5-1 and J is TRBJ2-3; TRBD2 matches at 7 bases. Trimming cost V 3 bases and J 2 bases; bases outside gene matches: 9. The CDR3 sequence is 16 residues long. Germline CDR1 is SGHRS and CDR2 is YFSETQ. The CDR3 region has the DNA TGCGCCAGCAGCTCAGCGGGGAGCATTTACACAGATACGCAGTATTTT. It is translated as CASSSAGSIYTDTQYF.

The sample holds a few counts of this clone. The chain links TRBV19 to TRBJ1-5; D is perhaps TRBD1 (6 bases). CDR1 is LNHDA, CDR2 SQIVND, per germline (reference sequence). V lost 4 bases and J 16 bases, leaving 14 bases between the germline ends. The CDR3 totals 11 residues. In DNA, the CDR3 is TGTGCCAGTAGTAGGACAGTATCGGTTCATTTT. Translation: CASSRTVSVHF.

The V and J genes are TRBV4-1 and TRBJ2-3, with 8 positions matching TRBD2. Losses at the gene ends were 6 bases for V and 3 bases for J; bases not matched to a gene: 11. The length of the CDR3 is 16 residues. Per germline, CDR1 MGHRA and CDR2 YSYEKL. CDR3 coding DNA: TGCGCCAGCAGGATATCCCCAGGACTAGCAACAGATACGCAGTATTTT. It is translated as CASRISPGLATDTQYF.

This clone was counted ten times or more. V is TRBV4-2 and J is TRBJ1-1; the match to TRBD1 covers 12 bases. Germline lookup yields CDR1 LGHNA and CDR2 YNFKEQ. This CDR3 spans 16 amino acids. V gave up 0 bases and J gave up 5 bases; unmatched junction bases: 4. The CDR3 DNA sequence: TGTGCCAGCAGCCAAGAGGAGGGACAGGGGGCAACTGAAGCTTTCTTT. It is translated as CASSQEEGQGATEAFF.

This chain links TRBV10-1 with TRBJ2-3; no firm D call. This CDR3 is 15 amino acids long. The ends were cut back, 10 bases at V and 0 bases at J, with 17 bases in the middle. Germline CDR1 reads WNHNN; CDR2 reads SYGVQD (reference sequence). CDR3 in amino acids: CATSTSKLSTDTQYF. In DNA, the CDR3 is TGCGCCACATCTACTTCAAAACTTAGCACAGATACGCAGTATTTT.

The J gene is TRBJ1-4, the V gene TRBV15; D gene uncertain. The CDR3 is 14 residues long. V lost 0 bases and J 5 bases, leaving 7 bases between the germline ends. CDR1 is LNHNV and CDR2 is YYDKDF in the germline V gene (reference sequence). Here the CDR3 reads CATSRDERNEKLFF. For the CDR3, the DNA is TGTGCCACCAGCAGAGATGAGAGGAATGAAAAACTGTTTTTT.

CDR3 protein: CASSLSQGQETQYF. In DNA form, the CDR3 reads TGTGCCAGCAGCTTATCACAGGGGCAAGAGACCCAGTACTTC. V gene TRBV13 combines with J gene TRBJ2-5; 7 bases agree with TRBD1. Germline V CDR1 and CDR2: PRHDT, FYEKMQ (reference sequence). The CDR3 spans 14 residues. V gave up 2 bases and J gave up 2 bases; unmatched junction bases: 2.

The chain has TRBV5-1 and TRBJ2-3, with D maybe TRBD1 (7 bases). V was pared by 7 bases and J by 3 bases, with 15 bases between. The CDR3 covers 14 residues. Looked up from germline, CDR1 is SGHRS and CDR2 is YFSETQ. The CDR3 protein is CASGARGATDTQYF. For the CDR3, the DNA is TGCGCCAGCGGGGCCAGGGGGGCGACAGATACGCAGTATTTT.

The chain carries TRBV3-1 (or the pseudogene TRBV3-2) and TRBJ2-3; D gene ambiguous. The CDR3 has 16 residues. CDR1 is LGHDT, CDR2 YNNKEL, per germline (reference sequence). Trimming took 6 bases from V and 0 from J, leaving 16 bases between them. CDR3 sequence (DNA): TGTGCCAGCAGGCCCCCCGCGGCGGCTAGCACAGATACGCAGTATTTT. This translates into CASRPPAAASTDTQYF.

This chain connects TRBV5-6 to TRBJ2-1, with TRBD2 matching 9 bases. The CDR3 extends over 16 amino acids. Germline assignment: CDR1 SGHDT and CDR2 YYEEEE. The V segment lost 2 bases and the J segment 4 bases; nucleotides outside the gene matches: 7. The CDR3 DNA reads TGTGCCAGCAGCTTCAAAGCGGGGGGATTTTACAATGAGCAGTTCTTC. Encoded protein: CASSFKAGGFYNEQFF.

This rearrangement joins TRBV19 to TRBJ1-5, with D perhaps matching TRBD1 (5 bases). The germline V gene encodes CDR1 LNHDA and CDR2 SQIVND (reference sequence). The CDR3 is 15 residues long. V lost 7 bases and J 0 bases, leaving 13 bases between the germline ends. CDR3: CASMTELNSNQPQHF. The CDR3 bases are TGTGCCAGTATGACAGAGTTAAATAGCAATCAGCCCCAGCATTTT.

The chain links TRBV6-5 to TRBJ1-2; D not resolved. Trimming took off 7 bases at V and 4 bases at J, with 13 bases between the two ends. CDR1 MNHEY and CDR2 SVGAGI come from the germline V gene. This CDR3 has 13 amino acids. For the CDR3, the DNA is TGTGCCAGCATTCGGGAGTTAGGCTATGGCTACACCTTC. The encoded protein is CASIRELGYGYTF.